Given below is one TCR beta chain in context. What this receptor recognizes is not known. No quality values exist for individual bases; no much larger clone is one base distant. These data originate in a study of OX40 agonist ivuxolimab in advanced cancers. In terms of the full investigation: Ivuxolimab was a fully human IgG2 agonistic monoclonal antibody targeting the costimulatory receptor OX40 (CD134). Intravenous ivuxolimab was administered to patients every 2 weeks at six dose levels: 0.01, 0.1, 0.3, 1.5, 3 and 10 mg/kg. Of the approximately 50 dose-escalation patients, hepatocellular carcinoma was present in approximately 20, melanoma in roughly 15, renal cell carcinoma in 9 and head and neck cancer in 9. The dose-escalation cohort was 80% to 90% male with a mean age of around 64 years, ranging from about 23 to 85. Prior anti-PD-1, anti-PD-L1 or anti-CTLA-4 therapy was permitted, and approximately 39% of dose-escalation patients had received checkpoint inhibitors. Partial responses were achieved by three dose-escalation patients, of whom one had hepatocellular carcinoma and two had cutaneous melanoma. Peripheral TCRbeta sequencing was intended to test whether TCR sequence diversity was altered and clonal T-cell expansion was caused by ivuxolimab. The monotherapy dose-escalation portion (N of about 47 patients) of the phase I ivuxolimab trial is reported in the paper.

Overall study outcomes, separate from this receptor: After ivuxolimab, more expanded clones were found on average in CD8+ T cells than in CD4+ T cells. At doses of 0.1 to 3.0 mg/kg, clonal expansion of both CD4+ and CD8+ T cells in blood was seen between baseline and week 6. Low levels of normalized T-cell clonal expansion were also seen in some nonresponding patients. In the 0.1-3.0 mg/kg groups, partial responders were among the patients with the lowest normalized peripheral clonal expansion, particularly in CD8+ T cells. The antigen specificity of the clonally expanded peripheral T cells was not determined.

The trial excluded patients who had a history of autoimmune disease or were on systemic immunosuppression. Peripheral blood for TCR sequencing was collected from all dose cohorts at baseline, on cycle 4 day 1, and on cycle 7 day 1. Samples came from an open-label, multicenter, first-in-human phase I dose-escalation trial of ivuxolimab. Adults with locally advanced or metastatic melanoma, renal cell carcinoma, hepatocellular carcinoma or head and neck squamous cell carcinoma were enrolled in the trial. Before TCR sequencing, CD4+ T cells and CD8+ T cells were sorted from peripheral blood as separate populations. Cut back by 4 bases and 6 bases, the V and J ends lie 16 bases apart. Taken from cysteine to phenylalanine, the CDR3 has 15 residues. This entry keeps only the CDR3 DNA: 45 bases, framed from base 1. CDR1 and CDR2 were assigned from the germline V gene as SGHRS and YFSETQ. Genomic DNA was extracted from sorted cells for sequencing of the TCRbeta CDR3 region. TCRbeta CDR3 regions were sequenced using the immunoSEQ Assay. TCRdb took over this immuneACCESS table, retaining in-frame rearrangements with V and J assigned. Such tables are incomplete; in checked studies, under half of the missing clones stem from an unresolved V gene, and the remainder is unexplained. Within this sample are around 84,000 clones, with over 85% of them counted one time only. The ten largest account for about 0.2% of the sample.

The clonotype comes from an adult with an advanced solid tumor such as melanoma, head and neck, liver or kidney cancer. The sample here was CD4+ or CD8+ T cells sorted from blood, taken in a trial of the OX40 agonist ivuxolimab. Here the chain combines TRBV5-1 and TRBJ1-4, with TRBD1 as a weak D call on 5 bases. The bases read TGCGCCAGCAGCCGAGGCTCAACAGGTCATGAAAAACTGTTTTTT. This yields the protein CASSRGSTGHEKLFF.